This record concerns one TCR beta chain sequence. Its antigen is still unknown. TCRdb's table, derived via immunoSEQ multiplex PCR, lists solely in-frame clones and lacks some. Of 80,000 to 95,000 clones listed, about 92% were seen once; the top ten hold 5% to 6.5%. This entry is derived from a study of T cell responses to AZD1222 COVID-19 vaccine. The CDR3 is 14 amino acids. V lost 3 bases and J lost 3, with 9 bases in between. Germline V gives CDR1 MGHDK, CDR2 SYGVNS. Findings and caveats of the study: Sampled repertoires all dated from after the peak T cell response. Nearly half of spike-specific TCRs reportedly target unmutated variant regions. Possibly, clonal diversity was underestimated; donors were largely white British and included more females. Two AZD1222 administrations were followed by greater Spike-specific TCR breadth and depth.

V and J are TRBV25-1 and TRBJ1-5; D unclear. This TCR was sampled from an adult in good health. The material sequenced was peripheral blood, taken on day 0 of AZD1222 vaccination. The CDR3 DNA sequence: TGTGCCAGCAGTGATATAGCGTCCAATCAGCCCCAGCATTTT. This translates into CASSDIASNQPQHF.